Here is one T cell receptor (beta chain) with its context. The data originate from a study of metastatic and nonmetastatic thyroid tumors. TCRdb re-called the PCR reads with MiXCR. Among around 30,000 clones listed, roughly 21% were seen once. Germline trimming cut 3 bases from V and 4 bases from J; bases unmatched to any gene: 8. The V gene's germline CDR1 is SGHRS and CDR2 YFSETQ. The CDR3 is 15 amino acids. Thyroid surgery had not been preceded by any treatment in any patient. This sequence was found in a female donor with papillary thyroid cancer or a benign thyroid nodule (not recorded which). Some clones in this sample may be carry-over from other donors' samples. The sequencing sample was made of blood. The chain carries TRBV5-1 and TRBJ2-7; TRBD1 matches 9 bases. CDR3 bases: TGCGCCAGCAGCTACCTGACAGGGGGTACATACGAGCAGTACTTC. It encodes CASSYLTGGTYEQYF.